Below are 11 T cell receptor beta chains sequenced from a single sample in a study of blood T cell repertoires in COVID-19. The protocol was immunoSEQ multiplex PCR, while the TCRdb copy is restricted to in-frame clones and leaves out a portion. The table lists some 150,000 clones, approximately 85% of them singletons, with around 1% in the top ten. Source material: peripheral blood. The receptors come from a man aged 40-49 years with acute or convalescent COVID-19.

This chain joins TRBV12-3 or TRBV12-4 and TRBJ1-2, with 8 positions matching TRBD1. J lost 5 bases, V lost 5 bases, and 4 bases had no gene match. The CDR3 covers 13 residues. The DNA for the CDR3 is TGTGCCAGCAGTCCCGGGACAGGATATGGCTACACCTTC. As protein: CASSPGTGYGYTF.

This clone was observed a few times. The V call is TRBV5-1, the J call TRBJ2-5, with no clear D. The germline gives CDR1 SGHRS, CDR2 YFSETQ. The ends were cut back, 0 bases at V and 2 bases at J, with 5 bases in the middle. The CDR3 runs 13 residues. The CDR3, as DNA: TGCGCCAGCAGCTTGGGGCCTCAAGAGACCCAGTACTTC. As protein: CASSLGPQETQYF.

The genes are TRBV6-5 and TRBJ2-5; weak D call: TRBD1 (6 bases). V lost 6 bases, J lost 2 bases, and 10 bases lay in between. Germline CDR1 and CDR2: MNHEY and SVGAGI. The CDR3 covers 13 residues. CDR3 sequence reads: CASRRTEQETQYF. Written as DNA, the CDR3 is TGTGCCAGCAGAAGGACAGAGCAAGAGACCCAGTACTTC.

The genes are TRBV19 and TRBJ1-1; D remains ambiguous. Between the trimmed V and J ends, which lost 3 bases and 7 bases, there was a span of 12 bases. CDR3 size: 13 residues. Germline-derived CDR1 and CDR2 are LNHDA and SQIVND (reference sequence). This CDR3 is CASSIGRTYEAFF. Written as DNA, the CDR3 is TGTGCCAGTAGTATCGGGAGGACTTATGAAGCTTTCTTT.

This chain links TRBV3-1 (or the pseudogene TRBV3-2) with TRBJ2-3, with TRBD1 matching over 7 bases. The CDR3 totals 13 residues. With 4 bases clipped from V and 3 bases from J, the junction kept 1 base outside the gene matches. CDR1 and CDR2 (germline): LGHDT, YNNKEL (reference sequence). This chain's CDR3 is CASSPRGTDTQYF. In DNA form, the CDR3 reads TGTGCCAGCAGCCCCAGGGGGACAGATACGCAGTATTTT.

This sequence joins TRBV5-1 and TRBJ1-1; possibly TRBD1 for D (5 bases). This CDR3 region has 15 residues. Per the germline V gene, CDR1 is SGHRS and CDR2 is YFSETQ. Trimming took off 4 bases at V and 5 bases at J, with 18 bases between the two ends. The CDR3 nucleotides are TGCGCCAGCAGCATAAGTGTCCAGGGTGGGACTGAAGCTTTCTTT. Amino acids: CASSISVQGGTEAFF.

The chain uses TRBV2 and TRBJ1-1; possible D gene TRBD1, 6 bases. The CDR3 covers 15 residues. In germline, CDR1 is SNHLY, CDR2 FYNNEI. Trimming pared 6 bases from V and 2 bases from J, leaving 16 bases between. CDR3 in DNA: TGTGCCAGCAGCGGAACCGACAGGACAAACACTGAAGCTTTCTTT. Residues: CASSGTDRTNTEAFF.

This sequence joins TRBV7-8 and TRBJ2-1; 8 bases map to TRBD2. The junction had 6 bases not matched to a gene; V was cut back by 0 bases and J by 2 bases. Germline CDR1 SGHVS, CDR2 FQNEAQ. CDR3 length equals 17 residues. In DNA, the CDR3 is TGTGCCAGCAGCTTAGCGCCTCTAGCGGGTCCCTACAATGAGCAGTTCTTC. It yields the protein CASSLAPLAGPYNEQFF.

This chain uses TRBV18 with TRBJ2-2, with D tentatively TRBD2 (5 bases). V was shortened by 2 bases and J by 7 bases, with 17 bases between the two germline ends. Germline values: CDR1 KGHSH, CDR2 LQKENI. There are 16 residues in the CDR3. CDR3 amino acids: CASSPDTQYGNGELFF. The CDR3 bases are TGTGCCAGCTCACCAGATACACAGTACGGGAACGGGGAGCTGTTTTTT.

This chain connects TRBV5-6 to TRBJ2-2; a possible D gene is TRBD1 (7 bases). CDR1 is SGHDT, CDR2 YYEEEE, per germline. This CDR3 comprises 15 residues. Trimming stripped 4 bases from V and 3 bases from J, with 13 bases between. CDR3 sequence: CASSLRGQYTGELFF. The CDR3 nucleotides read TGTGCCAGCAGCCTGCGGGGACAGTACACCGGGGAGCTGTTTTTT.

The chain links TRBV19 to TRBJ2-4; 10 nucleotides line up with TRBD1. The germline V gene has CDR1 LNHDA and CDR2 SQIVND (reference sequence). J lost 1 base, V lost 4 bases, and 1 base had no gene match. This CDR3 has 15 residues. CDR3 region: CASSRQGAAKNIQYF. CDR3 DNA sequence: TGTGCCAGTAGTAGACAGGGGGCGGCCAAAAACATTCAGTACTTC.